The T cell receptor (beta chain) under discussion was sequenced for a study of blood T cell repertoires in COVID-19. Study-wide context: Both acute and convalescent COVID-19 samples were obtained from the United States, Italy and Spain. T cells, B-cell-depleted T cells, or PBMCs supplied cDNA or gDNA.

Comments on this clone: Other DNA sequences from this sample encode an identical CDR3 as well.

Cohort assignment relied on participant-reported clinical history. V gave up 2 bases and J gave up 0 bases; unmatched junction bases: 3. There are 15 residues in the CDR3. Germline CDR1 KGHSH, CDR2 LQKENI. The table came from immunoSEQ multiplex PCR; TCRdb's copy has only in-frame clones and leaves some out. The data contain roughly 250,000 clones, around 86% of them singletons. This receptor was taken from a woman in her 50s who had recovered from COVID-19. The chain carries TRBV18 and TRBJ1-2, with TRBD1 matching 7 bases. Specimen: PBMCs or T cells enriched from blood (not recorded which). The CDR3: CASSPGQATNYGYTF. The DNA for the CDR3 is TGTGCCAGCTCACCAGGACAGGCGACTAACTATGGCTACACCTTC.